Following are 10 T cell receptor beta chains from one sample sequenced in a study (dated by TCRdb to about 2013). Sequencing was performed on an Illumina Genome Analyzer IIx. The raw public reads went through TCRdb reprocessing: fastp at Q25, MiXCR clone calling, in-frame beta chains kept. Rows merge per CDR3 protein into single entries with the most common DNA and genes. The table for this sample lists about 15,000 distinct CDR3 sequences; around 35% of them were counted only once. The top ten clonotypes cover roughly 16% of the sample. What was sequenced was blood. These receptors were taken from a human donor.

Notes on this clonotype: A much larger clonotype is one base distant, so this may be a read error. No conserved phenylalanine or tryptophan ends this CDR3, so it is likely a read error. This chain links TRBV20-1 with TRBJ1-2, with D maybe TRBD1 (5 bases). The CDR3 loop spans 13 amino acids. Germline V gene data show CDR1 as DFQATT and CDR2 as SNEGSKA (reference sequence). V lost 3 bases and J lost 7, with 15 bases in between. The CDR3 reads CSASLAGSSGYTV. The CDR3 nucleotides are TGCAGTGCTAGTTTGGCAGGGAGTAGTGGCTACACCGTC.

The chain combines TRBV6-2 or TRBV6-3 with TRBJ2-3; TRBD2 matches at 8 bases. The CDR3 is 17 residues long. V shed 6 bases and J 5 bases; nucleotides not matched to a gene: 16. Germline-derived CDR1 and CDR2 are MNHEY and SVGEGT. The CDR3 spells CASRSASSGTRGDTQYF. DNA of the CDR3: TGTGCCAGCAGATCCGCCTCATCCGGGACTAGGGGAGATACGCAGTATTTT.

In this sample, this clonotype turned up once. With a much larger clone just one base away, this may be a read error. DNA of the CDR3: TGCGCCAGCAGCCAAGAAGTTCACGGGGGCGGCTACACCTTC. This codes for CASSQEVHGGGYTF. V usage is TRBV4-3 and J usage is TRBJ1-2; weak D call: TRBD1 (6 bases). This CDR3 is built from 14 residues. In germline, CDR1 is LGHNA, CDR2 YSLEER. V lost 0 bases and J lost 8, with 13 bases in between.

This clonotype is judged medium-sized. The chain uses TRBV4-2 and TRBJ2-1; tentatively, D is TRBD1 (6 bases). This CDR3 has 14 residues. CDR1 and CDR2 from the germline V gene are LGHNA and YNFKEQ. V lost 0 bases, J lost 5 bases, and 8 bases lay in between. CDR3 DNA: TGTGCCAGCAGCCAAGACGCAGGGGACAATGAGCAGTTCTTC. This encodes CASSQDAGDNEQFF.

This clonotype showed up many times. The V and J genes are TRBV4-3 and TRBJ1-4; maybe TRBD1 (5 bases). Germline lookup yields CDR1 LGHNA and CDR2 YSLEER. The CDR3 has 15 residues. The ends were cut back, 0 bases at V and 5 bases at J, with 10 bases in the middle. CDR3 bases: TGCGCCAGCAGCCAAGAGACGGGGCCCAATGAAAAACTGTTTTTT. Translated: CASSQETGPNEKLFF.

This clonotype was seen repeatedly, ten times or more. The rearrangement joins TRBV29-1 to TRBJ1-5; perhaps TRBD1 as D (6 bases). Germline V gene data show CDR1 as SQVTM and CDR2 as ANQGSEA. V lost 6 bases, J lost 3 bases, and 18 bases lay in between. This CDR3 region has 15 residues. As DNA, the CDR3 is TGCAGCGTGGCGACCGGACAGCTAGACAATCAGCCCCAGCATTTT. It encodes CSVATGQLDNQPQHF.

This clonotype was seen ten or more times. The chain carries TRBV4-3 and TRBJ2-6, with D maybe TRBD1 (6 bases). The CDR3 consists of 16 residues. Germline V gene data show CDR1 as LGHNA and CDR2 as YSLEER. Trimming stripped 0 bases from V and 2 bases from J, with 8 bases between. CDR3 loop: CASSQEWGPGANVLTF. CDR3 in DNA: TGCGCCAGCAGCCAAGAGTGGGGGCCTGGGGCCAACGTCCTGACTTTC.

This clonotype came up many times. The V call is TRBV4-3, the J call TRBJ2-2; D ambiguous. This CDR3 is 16 amino acids long. The ends were cut back, 1 base at V and 1 base at J, with 10 bases in the middle. Looked up from germline, CDR1 is LGHNA and CDR2 is YSLEER. Here the CDR3 DNA reads TGCGCCAGCAGCCAAGGGTTTGGGCAGAACACCGGGGAGCTGTTTTTT. Residues: CASSQGFGQNTGELFF.

This rearrangement joins TRBV4-2 to TRBJ2-7, with 7 bases that match TRBD2. Trimming took 0 bases from V and 0 from J; bases not matched to a gene: 8. The CDR3 has 17 residues. The V gene's germline CDR1 is LGHNA and CDR2 YNFKEQ. The CDR3 loop is CASSQDKPSGTSYEQYF. Written as DNA, the CDR3 is TGTGCCAGCAGCCAAGATAAACCTAGCGGAACCTCCTACGAGCAGTACTTC.

V gene TRBV28 combines with J gene TRBJ1-1; 7 nucleotides match TRBD1. CDR3 size: 19 residues. V lost 5 bases to trimming and J lost 5 bases; unmatched junction nucleotides: 23. Germline loops: CDR1 MDHEN, CDR2 SYDVKM. The CDR3 DNA reads TGTGCCAGCAGTCACAGGGGCGCCGGGGACCCCTTCGAAGGAACTGAAGCTTTCTTT. Its translation: CASSHRGAGDPFEGTEAFF. Full variable domain (rest looked up from reference TRBV28 and TRBJ1-1): DVKVTQSSRYLVKRTGEKVFLECVQDMDHENMFWYRQDPGLGLRLIYFSYDVKMKEKGDIPEGYSVSREKKERFSLILESASTNQTSMYLCASSHRGAGDPFEGTEAFFGQGTRLTVV.